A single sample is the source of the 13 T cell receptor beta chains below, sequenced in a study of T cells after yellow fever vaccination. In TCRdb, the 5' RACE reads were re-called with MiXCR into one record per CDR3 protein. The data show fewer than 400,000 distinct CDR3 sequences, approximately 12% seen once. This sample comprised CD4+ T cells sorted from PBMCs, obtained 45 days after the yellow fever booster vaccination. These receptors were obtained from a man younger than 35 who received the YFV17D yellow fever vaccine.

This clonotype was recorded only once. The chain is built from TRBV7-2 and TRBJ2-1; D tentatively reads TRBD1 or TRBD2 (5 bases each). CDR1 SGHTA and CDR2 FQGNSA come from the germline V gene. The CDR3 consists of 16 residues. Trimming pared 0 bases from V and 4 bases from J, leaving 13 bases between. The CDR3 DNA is TGTGCCAGCAGCTTAGCGAGGGGACCGGAGTACAATGAGCAGTTCTTC. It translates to CASSLARGPEYNEQFF. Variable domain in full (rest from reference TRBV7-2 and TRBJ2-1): GAGVSQSPSNKVTEKGKDVELRCDPISGHTALYWYRQSLGQGLEFLIYFQGNSAPDKSGLPSDRFSAERTGGSVSTLTIQRTQQEDSAVYLCASSLARGPEYNEQFFGPGTRLTVL.

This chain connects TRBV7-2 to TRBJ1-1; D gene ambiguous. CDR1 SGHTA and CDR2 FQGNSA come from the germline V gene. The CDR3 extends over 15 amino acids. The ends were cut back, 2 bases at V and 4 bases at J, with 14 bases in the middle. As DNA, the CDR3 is TGTGCCAGCAGCTTAACCGGCAGCACGGCCACTGAAGCTTTCTTT. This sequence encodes CASSLTGSTATEAFF.

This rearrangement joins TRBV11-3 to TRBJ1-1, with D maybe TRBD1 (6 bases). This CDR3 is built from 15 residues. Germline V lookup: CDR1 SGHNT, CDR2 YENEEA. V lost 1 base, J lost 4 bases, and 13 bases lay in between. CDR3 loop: CASSLGRGLGTEAFF. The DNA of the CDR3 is TGTGCCAGCAGCTTAGGCAGGGGTTTAGGCACTGAAGCTTTCTTT. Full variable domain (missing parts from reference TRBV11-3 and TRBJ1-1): EAGVVQSPRYKIIEKKQPVAFWCNPISGHNTLYWYLQNLGQGPELLIRYENEEAVDDSQLPKDRFSAERLKGVDSTLKIQPAELGDSAVYLCASSLGRGLGTEAFFGQGTRLTVV.

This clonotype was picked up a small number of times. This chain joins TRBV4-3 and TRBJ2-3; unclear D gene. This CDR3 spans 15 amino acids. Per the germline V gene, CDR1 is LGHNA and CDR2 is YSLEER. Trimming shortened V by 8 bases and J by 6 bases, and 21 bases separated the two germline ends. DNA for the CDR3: TGCGCCAGCGGGGTAGACCTGGATTCGATTGATACGCAGTATTTT. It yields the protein CASGVDLDSIDTQYF.

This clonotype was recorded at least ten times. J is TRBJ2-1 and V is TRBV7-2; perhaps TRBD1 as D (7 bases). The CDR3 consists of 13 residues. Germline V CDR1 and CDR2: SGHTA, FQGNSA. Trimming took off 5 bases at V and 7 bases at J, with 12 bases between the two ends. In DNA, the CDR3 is TGTGCCAGCAGCGCCAGGGGGGTAAATGAGCAGTTCTTC. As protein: CASSARGVNEQFF.

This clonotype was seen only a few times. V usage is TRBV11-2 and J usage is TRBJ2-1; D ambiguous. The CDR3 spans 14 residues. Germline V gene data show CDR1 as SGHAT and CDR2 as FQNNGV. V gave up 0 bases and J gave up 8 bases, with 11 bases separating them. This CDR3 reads CASSLDPGPYEQFF. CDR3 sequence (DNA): TGTGCCAGCAGCTTAGACCCCGGACCGTATGAGCAGTTCTTC. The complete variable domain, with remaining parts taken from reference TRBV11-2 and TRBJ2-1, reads EAGVAQSPRYKIIEKRQSVAFWCNPISGHATLYWYQQILGQGPKLLIQFQNNGVVDDSQLPKDRFSAERLKGVDSTLKIQPAKLEDSAVYLCASSLDPGPYEQFFGPGTRLTVL.

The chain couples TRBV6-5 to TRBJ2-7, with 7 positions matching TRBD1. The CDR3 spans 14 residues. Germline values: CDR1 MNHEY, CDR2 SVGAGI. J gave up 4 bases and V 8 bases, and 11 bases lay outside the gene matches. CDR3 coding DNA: TGTGCCAGCTCGAAGGGGACAGCAAGTTACGAGCAGTACTTC. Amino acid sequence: CASSKGTASYEQYF.

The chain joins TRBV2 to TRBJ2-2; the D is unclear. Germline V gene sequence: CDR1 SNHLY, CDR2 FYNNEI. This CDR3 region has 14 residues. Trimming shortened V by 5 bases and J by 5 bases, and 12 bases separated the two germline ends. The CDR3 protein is CASSPLDETGELFF. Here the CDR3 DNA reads TGTGCCAGCAGTCCCCTCGATGAGACCGGGGAGCTGTTTTTT.

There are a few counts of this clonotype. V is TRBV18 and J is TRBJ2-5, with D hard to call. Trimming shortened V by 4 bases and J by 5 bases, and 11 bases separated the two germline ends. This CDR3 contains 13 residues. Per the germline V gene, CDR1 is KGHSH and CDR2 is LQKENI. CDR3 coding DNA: TGTGCCAGCTCACGTGGATTTATGGAGACCCAGTACTTC. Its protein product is CASSRGFMETQYF.

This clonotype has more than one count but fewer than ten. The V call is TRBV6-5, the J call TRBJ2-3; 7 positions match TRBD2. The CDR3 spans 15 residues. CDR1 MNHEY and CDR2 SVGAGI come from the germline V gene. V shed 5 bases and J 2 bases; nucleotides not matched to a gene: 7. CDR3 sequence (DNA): TGTGCCAGCAGTCGCGAGCGGGGAAACACAGATACGCAGTATTTT. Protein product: CASSRERGNTDTQYF.

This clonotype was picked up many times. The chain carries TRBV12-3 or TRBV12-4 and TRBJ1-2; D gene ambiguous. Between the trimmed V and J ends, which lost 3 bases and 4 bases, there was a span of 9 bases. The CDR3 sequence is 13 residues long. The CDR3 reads CASSFTASYGYTF. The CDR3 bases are TGTGCCAGCAGTTTCACAGCGAGCTATGGCTACACCTTC.

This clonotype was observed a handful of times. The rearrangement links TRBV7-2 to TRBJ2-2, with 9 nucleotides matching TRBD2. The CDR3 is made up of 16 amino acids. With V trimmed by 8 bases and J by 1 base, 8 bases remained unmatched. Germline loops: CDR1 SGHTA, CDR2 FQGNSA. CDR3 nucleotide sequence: TGTGCCAGCCGAGCCCAACTAGCGGGGAACACCGGGGAGCTGTTTTTT. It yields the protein CASRAQLAGNTGELFF.

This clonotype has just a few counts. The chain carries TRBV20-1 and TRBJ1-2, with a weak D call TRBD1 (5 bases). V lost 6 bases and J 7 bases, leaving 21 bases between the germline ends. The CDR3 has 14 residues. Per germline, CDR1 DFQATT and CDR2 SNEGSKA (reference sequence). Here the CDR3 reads CSAAGGAETGGYTF. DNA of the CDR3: TGCAGTGCGGCAGGCGGGGCCGAGACTGGTGGCTACACCTTC.